Each of the 10 T cell receptor beta chains below was sequenced from the same sample in a study of cytomegalovirus exposure and HLA in healthy donors. The table came from immunoSEQ multiplex PCR; TCRdb's copy has only in-frame clones and leaves some out. The table has some 150,000 clones, just under 90% seen once; the top ten hold approximately 1.5%. Sequenced sample: PBMCs. The receptor set was obtained from a young woman in good health and CMV-seronegative.

This rearrangement joins TRBV11-2 to TRBJ2-7; TRBD2 might be the D (5 bases). Germline CDR1 SGHAT, CDR2 FQNNGV. The CDR3 covers 16 residues. V dropped 5 bases and J dropped 3 bases, with 20 bases sitting between them. CDR3 sequence reads: CASSAPDLDGNYEQYF. The CDR3 coding sequence is TGTGCCAGCAGCGCACCGGACCTGGACGGGAACTACGAGCAGTACTTC.

V usage is TRBV5-4 and J usage is TRBJ2-7; D possibly corresponds to TRBD2 (5 bases). V gave up 4 bases and J gave up 3 bases, with 14 bases separating them. Germline-derived CDR1 and CDR2 are SGHNT and YYREEE (reference sequence). The length of the CDR3 is 14 residues. The CDR3 sequence is CASSDRSRGYEQYF. CDR3 nucleotide sequence: TGTGCCAGCAGCGACCGCTCACGGGGCTACGAGCAGTACTTC.

J is TRBJ2-7 and V is TRBV19; 9 bases are shared with TRBD1. There are 15 residues in the CDR3. V shed 3 bases, J shed 4 bases, and the junction held 7 bases outside the gene matches. The germline gives CDR1 LNHDA, CDR2 SQIVND (reference sequence). The CDR3 region has the DNA TGTGCCAGTAGTATTACAGGGGGCCTTTTGTACGAGCAGTACTTC. The encoded protein is CASSITGGLLYEQYF.

V usage is TRBV5-8 and J usage is TRBJ1-1, with 8 bases fitting TRBD1. Germline CDR1 and CDR2: SGHTS and YDEGEE. After removal of 7 bases from V and 7 bases from J, the junction contained 9 bases not matched to a gene. This CDR3 spans 13 amino acids. The CDR3 loop reads CASQGARVGEAFF. CDR3 nucleotide sequence: TGTGCCAGCCAGGGGGCGCGTGTAGGTGAAGCTTTCTTT.

The chain joins TRBV30 to TRBJ1-1; D unresolved. The ends were cut back, 5 bases at V and 0 bases at J, with 13 bases in the middle. From germline, CDR1 is GTSNPN and CDR2 SVGIG (reference sequence). CDR3 size: 14 residues. The CDR3 protein is CAWERYPVNTEAFF. CDR3 DNA: TGTGCCTGGGAGCGCTACCCGGTGAACACTGAAGCTTTCTTT.

This chain connects TRBV4-1 to TRBJ2-3; 7 bases map to TRBD1. Per germline, CDR1 MGHRA and CDR2 YSYEKL. Trimming took 3 bases from V and 1 from J; bases not matched to a gene: 4. The CDR3 covers 15 residues. The CDR3 region is CASSQHGQGTDTQYF. The CDR3 coding sequence is TGCGCCAGCAGCCAGCACGGACAGGGCACAGATACGCAGTATTTT.

The rearrangement links TRBV10-2 to TRBJ2-1, with 9 bases lining up with TRBD2. The CDR3 loop spans 16 amino acids. The V segment lost 2 bases and the J segment 4 bases; nucleotides outside the gene matches: 6. The V gene's germline CDR1 is WSHSY and CDR2 SAAADI. CDR3 coding DNA: TGCGCCAGCAGTGAGCCCCTGGCGGGGGGGTACAATGAGCAGTTCTTC. Its protein is CASSEPLAGGYNEQFF.

The chain joins TRBV6-1 to TRBJ2-7; 7 nucleotides match TRBD1. The CDR3 sequence is 14 residues long. V lost 6 bases, J lost 7 bases, and 12 bases stayed unmatched. Germline loops: CDR1 MNHNS, CDR2 SASEGT. This CDR3 reads CASRTGLLSGEQYF. The CDR3 DNA reads TGTGCCAGCAGGACAGGGCTCCTTTCGGGGGAGCAGTACTTC.

The rearrangement uses TRBV6-6 and TRBJ2-7, with D maybe TRBD1 (5 bases). Per the germline V gene, CDR1 is MNHNY and CDR2 is SVGAGI (reference sequence). The CDR3 contains 14 residues. V lost 5 bases and J lost 0, with 11 bases in between. CDR3 sequence (DNA): TGTGCCAGCAGTGCTACAGGTGTCTCCTACGAGCAGTACTTC. This codes for CASSATGVSYEQYF.

The rearrangement uses TRBV9 and TRBJ2-7, with a weak D call TRBD2 (6 bases). Deletions cut 3 bases from V and 6 bases from J, with 7 bases between. This CDR3 spans 11 amino acids. Germline values: CDR1 SGDLS, CDR2 YYNGEE. This CDR3 is CASSAGGEQYF. The CDR3 coding sequence is TGTGCCAGCAGCGCCGGGGGCGAGCAGTACTTC.